The 5 T cell receptor beta chains listed next were all sequenced from one sample in a study of shared clonotypes between healthy human individuals. Profiled with immunoSEQ multiplex PCR; TCRdb holds only in-frame clones, not every one. The sample includes under 1,100,000 clones, about four fifths of them seen just once. The material sequenced was memory CD4+ T cells from PBMCs. As for subset: CD45RA-negative fraction. The receptors here all came from a man between 18 and 35 years old in good health. Some clones in this sample may be carry-over from other donors' samples.

Here the CDR3 reads CASSLYGANVLTF. The CDR3 region has the DNA TGTGCCAGCAGCTTATACGGGGCCAACGTCCTGACTTTC. The V gene is TRBV7-2, the J gene TRBJ2-6; D call uncertain. Germline V gene lookup returns CDR1 SGHTA and CDR2 FQGNSA. Trimming cost V 2 bases and J 4 bases, with 3 bases left between them. The CDR3 runs to 13 residues.

This CDR3 reads CASSSPHPGQGGYTF. DNA of the CDR3: TGTGCCAGCAGTTCGCCCCATCCGGGACAGGGTGGCTACACCTTC. The chain combines TRBV28 with TRBJ1-2; TRBD1 matches at 9 bases. Losses at the gene ends were 4 bases for V and 7 bases for J; bases not matched to a gene: 10. CDR1 is MDHEN, CDR2 SYDVKM, per germline. This CDR3 has 15 residues.

As to this clone: One end of the junction does not line up with germline, which may come from a read error. The J gene is TRBJ2-7, the V gene TRBV6-5; the D gene could be TRBD1 or TRBD2 (5 bases each). The germline gives CDR1 MNHEY, CDR2 SVGAGI. The length of the CDR3 is 13 residues. In DNA form, the CDR3 reads TGTGCCAGCAGATACTTGGGGGCCTACGAGCAGTACTTC. Protein sequence: CASRYLGAYEQYF.

The chain couples TRBV2 to TRBJ1-2, with D possibly being TRBD1 (5 bases). The CDR3 has 14 amino acids. Trimming shortened V by 7 bases and J by 4 bases, and 16 bases separated the two germline ends. Looked up from germline, CDR1 is SNHLY and CDR2 is FYNNEI. CDR3 loop: CASNGGRGRYGYTF. The CDR3 DNA reads TGTGCCAGCAACGGGGGACGGGGCCGCTATGGCTACACCTTC. Together with reference TRBV2 and TRBJ1-2, the CDR3 gives the full variable domain: EPEVTQTPSHQVTQMGQEVILRCVPISNHLYFYWYRQILGQKVEFLVSFYNNEISEKSEIFDDQFSVERPDGSNFTLKIRSTKLEDSAMYFCASNGGRGRYGYTFGSGTRLTVV.

This clone was observed a single time. CDR3 protein: CASRGPGQTHSPLHF. DNA of the CDR3: TGTGCCAGCAGGGGACCGGGACAGACTCATTCACCCCTCCACTTT. V gene TRBV6-1 combines with J gene TRBJ1-6, with TRBD1 identical over 7 bases. J lost 8 bases, V lost 6 bases, and 10 bases had no gene match. The length of the CDR3 is 15 residues. Germline values: CDR1 MNHNS, CDR2 SASEGT.